One sample yielded the 11 T cell receptor beta chains listed below, sequenced in a study of shared clonotypes between healthy human individuals. The repertoire was sequenced with immunoSEQ multiplex PCR; TCRdb's copy has only in-frame clones and lacks some. The data contain approximately 1,500,000 clones, nearly 99% of them seen just once; the ten biggest clones take up roughly 0.4%. Sequenced sample: naive CD4+ T cells sorted from blood. Subset specified: CD45RA+ positively selected. The receptor set was obtained from a man aged 25 to 40 in good health.

The rearrangement uses TRBV29-1 and TRBJ2-1; D may be TRBD1 (5 bases). CDR3 length equals 13 residues. Germline V gene lookup returns CDR1 SQVTM and CDR2 ANQGSEA. Trimming took 6 bases from V and 10 from J, leaving 19 bases between them. CDR3 nucleotide sequence: TGCAGCGTCGACCAAAACGGCAACAGGGAGCAGTTCTTC. Amino acids: CSVDQNGNREQFF.

The rearrangement links TRBV11-2 to TRBJ2-7; no clear D gene. The CDR3 is 13 residues long. Per the germline V gene, CDR1 is SGHAT and CDR2 is FQNNGV. The V gene lost 5 bases and the J gene lost 12 bases, with 20 bases spanning the gap. CDR3: CASSPVFGPSWYF. The CDR3 region has the DNA TGTGCCAGCAGCCCGGTGTTTGGGCCGTCTTGGTACTTC.

The table lists this clone with a count of one. This sequence joins TRBV18 and TRBJ2-7, with 7 bases lining up with TRBD2. V trimming: 4 bases; J trimming: 3 bases; junction bases outside the gene matches: 6. Germline loops: CDR1 KGHSH, CDR2 LQKENI. This CDR3 region has 14 residues. The CDR3 spells CASSREGSGYEQYF. DNA of the CDR3: TGTGCCAGCTCACGGGAGGGGTCAGGCTACGAGCAGTACTTC.

J is TRBJ1-1 and V is TRBV19; no clear D gene. Germline-derived CDR1 and CDR2 are LNHDA and SQIVND (reference sequence). This CDR3 is built from 14 residues. Trimming removed 6 bases from V and 0 bases from J, with 11 bases in between. CDR3 region: CASRIRPLNTEAFF. The CDR3 DNA is TGTGCCAGTAGAATCCGGCCATTGAACACTGAAGCTTTCTTT.

A single count supports this clone. One junction end disagrees with the germline gene, perhaps due to a read error. This chain links TRBV10-3 with TRBJ2-1, with D hard to call. Germline V gives CDR1 ENHRY, CDR2 SYGVKD. CDR3 length: 11 amino acids. CDR3 residues: CAISGLYEQFF. CDR3 in DNA: TGTGCAATCAGTGGTCTGTACGAGCAGTTCTTC.

Regarding this clone: Other DNA sequences in this specimen translate into the identical CDR3. The chain links TRBV20-1 to TRBJ2-2; either TRBD1 or TRBD2 may fit D (5 bases each). CDR3 length: 11 amino acids. CDR1 is DFQATT and CDR2 is SNEGSKA in the germline V gene (reference sequence). V was shortened by 3 bases and J by 6 bases, with 5 bases between the two germline ends. The CDR3 protein is CSARGAGELFF. The CDR3 bases are TGCAGTGCTAGGGGGGCCGGGGAGCTGTTTTTT.

This clone has only one observation. CDR3 sequence (DNA): TGTGCCAGCTCACCCTATAACGAGGATACGCAGTATTTT. Translated, it gives CASSPYNEDTQYF. This rearrangement joins TRBV18 to TRBJ2-3; D ambiguous. V was trimmed by 3 bases and J by 6 bases, leaving 10 bases between them. The CDR3 has 13 residues. CDR1 and CDR2 (germline): KGHSH, LQKENI. Together with reference TRBV18 and TRBJ2-3, the CDR3 gives the full variable domain: NAGVMQNPRHLVRRRGQEARLRCSPMKGHSHVYWYRQLPEEGLKFMVYLQKENIIDESGMPKERFSAEFPKEGPSILRIQQVVRGDSAAYFCASSPYNEDTQYFGPGTRLTVL.

V usage is TRBV28 and J usage is TRBJ1-2, with D perhaps matching TRBD1 (6 bases). The V gene's germline CDR1 is MDHEN and CDR2 SYDVKM. This CDR3 is 12 amino acids long. V gave up 7 bases and J gave up 9 bases, with 15 bases separating them. The CDR3 region is CASTTQGRSYTF. The CDR3 nucleotides read TGTGCCAGCACTACACAGGGCAGGAGCTACACCTTC.

The chain has TRBV5-5 and TRBJ2-7; D remains unclear. CDR1 is SGHKS, CDR2 YYEKEE, per germline (reference sequence). Trimming pared 2 bases from V and 3 bases from J, leaving 18 bases between. The CDR3 runs 16 residues. Here the CDR3 reads CASSFLGGRTFYEQYF. CDR3 in DNA: TGTGCCAGCAGCTTCCTTGGCGGACGGACCTTCTACGAGCAGTACTTC.

This chain connects TRBV4-1 to TRBJ2-7; 7 bases are shared with TRBD1. The ends lost 0 bases at V and 1 base at J; junction bases unmatched: 3. Germline-derived CDR1 and CDR2 are MGHRA and YSYEKL. This CDR3 region has 15 residues. The CDR3 DNA is TGCGCCAGCAGCCAAGAACAGGGGTCATCCTACGAGCAGTACTTC. Translation gives CASSQEQGSSYEQYF.

The V and J genes are TRBV29-1 and TRBJ2-7, with 7 nucleotides matching TRBD1. This CDR3 spans 12 amino acids. Germline CDR1 SQVTM, CDR2 ANQGSEA. Losses at the gene ends were 6 bases for V and 1 base for J; bases not matched to a gene: 3. The CDR3 spells CSVRRGSYEQYF. In DNA form, the CDR3 reads TGCAGCGTGCGCAGGGGGTCCTACGAGCAGTACTTC.